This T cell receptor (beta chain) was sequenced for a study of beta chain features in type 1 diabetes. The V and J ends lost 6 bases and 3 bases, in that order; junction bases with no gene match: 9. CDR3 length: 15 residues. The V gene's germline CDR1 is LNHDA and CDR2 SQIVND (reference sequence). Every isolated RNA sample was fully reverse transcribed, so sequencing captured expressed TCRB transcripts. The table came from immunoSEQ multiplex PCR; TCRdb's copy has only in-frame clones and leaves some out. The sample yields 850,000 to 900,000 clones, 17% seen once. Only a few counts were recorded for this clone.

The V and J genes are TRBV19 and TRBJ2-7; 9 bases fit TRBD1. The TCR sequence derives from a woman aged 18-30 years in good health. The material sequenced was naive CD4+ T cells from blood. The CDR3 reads CASRTTGQGFYEQYF. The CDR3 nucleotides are TGTGCCAGTAGAACGACCGGACAGGGGTTCTACGAGCAGTACTTC.